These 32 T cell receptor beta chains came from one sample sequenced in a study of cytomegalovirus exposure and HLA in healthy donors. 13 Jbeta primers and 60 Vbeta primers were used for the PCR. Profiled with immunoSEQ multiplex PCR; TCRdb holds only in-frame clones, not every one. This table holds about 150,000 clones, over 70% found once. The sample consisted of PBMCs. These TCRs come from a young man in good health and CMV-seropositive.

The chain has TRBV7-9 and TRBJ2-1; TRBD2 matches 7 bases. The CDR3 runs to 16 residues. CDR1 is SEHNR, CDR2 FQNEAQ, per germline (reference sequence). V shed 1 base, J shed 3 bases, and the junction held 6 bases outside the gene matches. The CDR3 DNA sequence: TGTGCCAGCAGCTTAGTGTTAACTAGCGTCTACAATGAGCAGTTCTTC. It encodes CASSLVLTSVYNEQFF.

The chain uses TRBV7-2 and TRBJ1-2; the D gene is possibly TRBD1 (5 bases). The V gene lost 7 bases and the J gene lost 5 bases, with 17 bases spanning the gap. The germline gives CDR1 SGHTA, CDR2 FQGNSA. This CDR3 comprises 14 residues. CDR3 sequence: CASTEGEGTYGYTF. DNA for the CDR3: TGTGCCAGCACCGAGGGTGAGGGGACTTATGGCTACACCTTC.

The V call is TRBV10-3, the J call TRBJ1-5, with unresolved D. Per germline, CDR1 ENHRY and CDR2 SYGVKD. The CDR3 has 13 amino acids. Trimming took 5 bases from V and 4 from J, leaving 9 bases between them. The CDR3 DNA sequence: TGTGCCATCAGTCGGCAGGATAATCAGCCCCAGCATTTT. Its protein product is CAISRQDNQPQHF.

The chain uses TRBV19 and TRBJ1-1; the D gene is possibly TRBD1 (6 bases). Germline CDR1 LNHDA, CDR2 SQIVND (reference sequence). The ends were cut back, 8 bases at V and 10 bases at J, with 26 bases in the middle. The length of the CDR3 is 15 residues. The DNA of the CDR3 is TGTGCCAGTCAAAACCGAATACAGGGACCCAGGGGAGCTTTCTTT. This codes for CASQNRIQGPRGAFF.

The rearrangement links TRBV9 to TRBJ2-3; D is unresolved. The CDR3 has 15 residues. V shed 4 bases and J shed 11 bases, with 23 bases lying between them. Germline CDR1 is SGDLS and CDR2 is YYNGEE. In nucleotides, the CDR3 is TGTGCCAGCAGCTCCGAACCTTTGACATCCCTTGGGCAGTATTTT. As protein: CASSSEPLTSLGQYF.

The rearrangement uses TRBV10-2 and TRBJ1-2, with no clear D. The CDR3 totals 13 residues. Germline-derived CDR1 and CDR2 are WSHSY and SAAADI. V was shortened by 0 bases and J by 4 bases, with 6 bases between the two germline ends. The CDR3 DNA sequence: TGCGCCAGCAGTGAGTCGGGCGTCTATGGCTACACCTTC. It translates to CASSESGVYGYTF.

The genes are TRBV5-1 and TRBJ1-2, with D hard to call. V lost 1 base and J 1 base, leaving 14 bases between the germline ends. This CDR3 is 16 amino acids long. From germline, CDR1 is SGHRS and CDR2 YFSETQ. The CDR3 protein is CASSLYADKLNYGYTF. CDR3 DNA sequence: TGCGCCAGCAGCTTGTACGCCGACAAACTTAACTATGGCTACACCTTC.

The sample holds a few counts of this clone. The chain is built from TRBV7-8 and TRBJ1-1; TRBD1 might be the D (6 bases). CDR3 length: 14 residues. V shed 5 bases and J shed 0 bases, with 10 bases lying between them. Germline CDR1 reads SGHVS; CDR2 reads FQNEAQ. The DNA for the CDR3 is TGTGCCAGCAGCCGTGACAGGCTGAACACTGAAGCTTTCTTT. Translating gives CASSRDRLNTEAFF.

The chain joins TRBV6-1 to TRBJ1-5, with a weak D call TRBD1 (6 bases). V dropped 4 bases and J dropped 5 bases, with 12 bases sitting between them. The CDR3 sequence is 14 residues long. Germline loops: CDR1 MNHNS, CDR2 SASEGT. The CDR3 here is CASSVTQGDQPQHF. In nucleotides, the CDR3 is TGTGCCAGCAGTGTCACACAGGGCGATCAGCCCCAGCATTTT.

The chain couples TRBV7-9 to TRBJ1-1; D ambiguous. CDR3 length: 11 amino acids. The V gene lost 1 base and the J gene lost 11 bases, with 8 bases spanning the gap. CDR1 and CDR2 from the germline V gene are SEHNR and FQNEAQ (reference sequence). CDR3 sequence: CASSLGGVAFF. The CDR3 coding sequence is TGTGCCAGCAGCTTAGGCGGTGTTGCTTTCTTT.

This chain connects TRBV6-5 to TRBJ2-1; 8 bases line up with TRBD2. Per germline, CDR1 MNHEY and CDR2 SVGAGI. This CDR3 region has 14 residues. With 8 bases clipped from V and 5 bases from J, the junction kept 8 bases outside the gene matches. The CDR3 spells CASGKAGVDNEQFF. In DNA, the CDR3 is TGTGCCAGCGGGAAAGCGGGAGTGGACAATGAGCAGTTCTTC.

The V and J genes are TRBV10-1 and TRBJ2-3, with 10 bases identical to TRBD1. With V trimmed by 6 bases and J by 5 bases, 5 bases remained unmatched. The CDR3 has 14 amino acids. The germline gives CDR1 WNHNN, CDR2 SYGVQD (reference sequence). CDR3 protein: CASSSTGGKDTQYF. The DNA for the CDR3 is TGCGCCAGCAGCTCGACAGGGGGCAAAGATACGCAGTATTTT.

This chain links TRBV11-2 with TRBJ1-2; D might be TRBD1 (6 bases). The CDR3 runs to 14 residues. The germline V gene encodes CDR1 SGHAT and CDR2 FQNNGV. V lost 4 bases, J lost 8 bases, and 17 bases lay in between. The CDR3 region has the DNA TGTGCCAGCAGCTATGATGGGGCAGGGGACGGCTACACCTTC. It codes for CASSYDGAGDGYTF.

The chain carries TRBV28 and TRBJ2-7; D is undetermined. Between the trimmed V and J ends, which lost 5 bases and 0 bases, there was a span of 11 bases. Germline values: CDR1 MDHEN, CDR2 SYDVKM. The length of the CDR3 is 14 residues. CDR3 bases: TGTGCCAGCAGTCTAACAGAATCCTCCTACGAGCAGTACTTC. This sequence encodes CASSLTESSYEQYF.

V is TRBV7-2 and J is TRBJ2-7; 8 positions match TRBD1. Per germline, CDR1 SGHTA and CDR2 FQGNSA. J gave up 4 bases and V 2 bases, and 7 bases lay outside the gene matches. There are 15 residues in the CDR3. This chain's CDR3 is CASSLNQGAVYEQYF. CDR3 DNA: TGTGCCAGCAGCTTAAATCAGGGGGCGGTATACGAGCAGTACTTC. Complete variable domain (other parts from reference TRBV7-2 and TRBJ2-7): GAGVSQSPSNKVTEKGKDVELRCDPISGHTALYWYRQSLGQGLEFLIYFQGNSAPDKSGLPSDRFSAERTGGSVSTLTIQRTQQEDSAVYLCASSLNQGAVYEQYFGPGTRLTVT.

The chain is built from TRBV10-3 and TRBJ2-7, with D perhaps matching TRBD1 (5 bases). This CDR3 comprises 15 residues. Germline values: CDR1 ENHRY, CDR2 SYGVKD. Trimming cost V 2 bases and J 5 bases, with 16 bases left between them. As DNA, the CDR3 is TGTGCCATCAGTGAGGTCAGGGTATTAGTTCACGAGCAGTACTTC. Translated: CAISEVRVLVHEQYF.

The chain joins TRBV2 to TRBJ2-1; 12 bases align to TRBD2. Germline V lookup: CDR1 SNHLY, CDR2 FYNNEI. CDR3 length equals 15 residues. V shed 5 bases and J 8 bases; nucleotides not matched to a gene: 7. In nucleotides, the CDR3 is TGTGCCAGCAGTCCGCGGACTAGCGGGACGGATGAGCAGTTCTTC. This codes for CASSPRTSGTDEQFF.

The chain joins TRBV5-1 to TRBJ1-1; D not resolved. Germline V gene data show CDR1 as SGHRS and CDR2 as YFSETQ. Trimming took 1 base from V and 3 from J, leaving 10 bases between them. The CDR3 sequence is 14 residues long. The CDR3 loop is CASSLRGGDTEAFF. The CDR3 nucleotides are TGCGCCAGCAGCTTGCGAGGCGGCGACACTGAAGCTTTCTTT.

The CDR3: CASSQDVQSGELFF. The CDR3 DNA is TGTGCCAGCAGCCAAGACGTTCAGTCCGGGGAGCTGTTTTTT. The V call is TRBV4-2, the J call TRBJ2-2; D is unresolved. Germline assignment: CDR1 LGHNA and CDR2 YNFKEQ. This CDR3 contains 14 residues. The V end lost 0 bases, the J end lost 6 bases, and 8 bases lay between the germline ends.

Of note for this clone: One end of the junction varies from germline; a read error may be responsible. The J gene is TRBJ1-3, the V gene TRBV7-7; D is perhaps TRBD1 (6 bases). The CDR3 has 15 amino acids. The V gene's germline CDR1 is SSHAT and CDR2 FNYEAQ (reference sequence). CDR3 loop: CASSPGTHPGNTIYF. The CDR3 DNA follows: TGTGCTAGCAGCCCAGGGACACACCCTGGAAACACCATATATTTT.

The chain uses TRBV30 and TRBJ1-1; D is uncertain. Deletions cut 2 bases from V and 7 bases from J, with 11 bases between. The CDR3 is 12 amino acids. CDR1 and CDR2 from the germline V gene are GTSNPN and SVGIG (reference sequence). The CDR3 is CAWSLSRSEAFF. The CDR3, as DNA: TGTGCCTGGAGTCTATCACGGAGTGAAGCTTTCTTT.

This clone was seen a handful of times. The CDR3 sequence: CASSLESSGVTDTQYF. CDR3 in DNA: TGTGCCAGCAGCTTAGAGTCTAGCGGAGTAACGGATACGCAGTATTTT. V and J are TRBV11-2 and TRBJ2-3, with 7 bases that match TRBD2. Germline V gene sequence: CDR1 SGHAT, CDR2 FQNNGV. Trimming at V came to 0 bases and at J to 6 bases, leaving 9 bases not matched to a gene. This CDR3 is 16 amino acids long.

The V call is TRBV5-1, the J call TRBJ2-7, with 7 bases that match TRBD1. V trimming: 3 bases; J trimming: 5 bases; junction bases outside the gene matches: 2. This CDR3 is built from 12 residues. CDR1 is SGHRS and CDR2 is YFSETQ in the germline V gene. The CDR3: CASSSQGNEQYF. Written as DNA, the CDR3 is TGCGCCAGCAGCTCACAGGGGAACGAGCAGTACTTC.

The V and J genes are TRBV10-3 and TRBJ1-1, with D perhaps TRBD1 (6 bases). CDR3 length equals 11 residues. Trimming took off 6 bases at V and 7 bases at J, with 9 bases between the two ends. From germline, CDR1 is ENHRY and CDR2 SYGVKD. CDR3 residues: CAIRTDSEAFF. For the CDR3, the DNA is TGTGCCATCAGGACGGACAGTGAAGCTTTCTTT.

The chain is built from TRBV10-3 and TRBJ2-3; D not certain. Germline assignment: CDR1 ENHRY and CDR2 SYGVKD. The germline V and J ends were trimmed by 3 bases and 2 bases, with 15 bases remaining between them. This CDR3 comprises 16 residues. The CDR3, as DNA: TGTGCCATCAGTGACGCGAGAGGCGGCTCCACAGATACGCAGTATTTT. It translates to CAISDARGGSTDTQYF.

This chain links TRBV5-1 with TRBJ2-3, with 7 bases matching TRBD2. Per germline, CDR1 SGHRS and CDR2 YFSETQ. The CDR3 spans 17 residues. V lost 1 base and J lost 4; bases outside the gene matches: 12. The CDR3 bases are TGCGCCAGCAGCTTGAATGCGGGCAGTCGGGGGGCAGATACGCAGTATTTT. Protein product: CASSLNAGSRGADTQYF. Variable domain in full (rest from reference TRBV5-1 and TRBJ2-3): KAGVTQTPRYLIKTRGQQVTLSCSPISGHRSVSWYQQTPGQGLQFLFEYFSETQRNKGNFPGRFSGRQFSNSRSEMNVSTLELGDSALYLCASSLNAGSRGADTQYFGPGTRLTVL.

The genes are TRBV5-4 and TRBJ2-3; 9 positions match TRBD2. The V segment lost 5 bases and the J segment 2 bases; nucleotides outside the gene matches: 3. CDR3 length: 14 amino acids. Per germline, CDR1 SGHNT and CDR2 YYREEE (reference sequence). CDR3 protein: CASSGGRDTDTQYF. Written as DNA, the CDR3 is TGTGCCAGCAGTGGCGGGAGGGACACAGATACGCAGTATTTT.

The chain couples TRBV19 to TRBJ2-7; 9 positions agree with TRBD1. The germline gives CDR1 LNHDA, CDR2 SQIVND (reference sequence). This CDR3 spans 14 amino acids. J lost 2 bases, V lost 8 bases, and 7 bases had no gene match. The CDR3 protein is CASSQDRGTYEQYF. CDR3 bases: TGTGCCAGTTCACAAGACAGGGGGACCTACGAGCAGTACTTC.

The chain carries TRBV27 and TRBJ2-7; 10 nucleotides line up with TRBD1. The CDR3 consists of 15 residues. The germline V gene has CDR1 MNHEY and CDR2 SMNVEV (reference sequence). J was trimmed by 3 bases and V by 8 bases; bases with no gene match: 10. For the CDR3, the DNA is TGTGCCAGCTCCGCCAGACAGGGGGCACTCTACGAGCAGTACTTC. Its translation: CASSARQGALYEQYF.

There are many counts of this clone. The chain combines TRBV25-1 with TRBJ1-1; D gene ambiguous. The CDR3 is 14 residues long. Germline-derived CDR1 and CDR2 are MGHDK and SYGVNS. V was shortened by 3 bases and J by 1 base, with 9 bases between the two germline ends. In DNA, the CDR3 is TGTGCCAGCAGTGAGGTTTCAGGGAACACTGAAGCTTTCTTT. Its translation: CASSEVSGNTEAFF.

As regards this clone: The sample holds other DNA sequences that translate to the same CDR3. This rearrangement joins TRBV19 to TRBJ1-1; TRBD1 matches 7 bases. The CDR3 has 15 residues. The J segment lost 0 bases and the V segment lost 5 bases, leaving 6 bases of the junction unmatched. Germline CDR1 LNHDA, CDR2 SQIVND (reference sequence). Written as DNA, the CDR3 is TGTGCCAGTAGTTCCGGGACAGATATGAACACTGAAGCTTTCTTT. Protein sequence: CASSSGTDMNTEAFF.

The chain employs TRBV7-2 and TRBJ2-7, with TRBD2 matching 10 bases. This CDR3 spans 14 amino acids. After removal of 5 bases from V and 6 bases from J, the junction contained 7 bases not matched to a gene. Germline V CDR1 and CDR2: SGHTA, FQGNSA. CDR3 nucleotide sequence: TGTGCCAGCAGCCCAGCGGGAGGGTTCTCCGAGCAGTACTTC. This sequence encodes CASSPAGGFSEQYF.